This is a list of T cell receptor beta chains from one sample in a study of blood T cell repertoires in COVID-19. Only in-frame clones appear in the TCRdb table, and some are missing; sequencing was by immunoSEQ multiplex PCR. The sample contains 110,000 to 150,000 clones, 65% to 90% of which appear only once. The sample was peripheral blood. The receptors derive from a man aged 50 to 60 with acute or convalescent COVID-19. Both conserved end residues are part of each CDR3. Each record gives: V gene, J gene, CDR3 protein.

TRBV5-6	TRBJ1-4	CASSLVQGAEKLFF
TRBV11-2	TRBJ1-6	CASSFRRDSPLHF
TRBV12-3/TRBV12-4	TRBJ1-5	CASRQNNQPQHF
TRBV4-2	TRBJ1-2	CASSQSPPGTGGAEGYTF
TRBV11-3	TRBJ2-5	CASSLDYASGRWGETQYF
TRBV11-3	TRBJ1-3	CASSPGGTSGNTIYF
TRBV11-2	TRBJ2-2	CASSAKGQGAGELFF
TRBV5-4	TRBJ1-4	CASSLGQGGGEKLFF
TRBV19	TRBJ1-2	CASQPGTGIGGYTF
TRBV19	TRBJ2-7	CASRGHGSYEQYF
TRBV9	TRBJ2-3	CASSVAGGRGDTQYF
TRBV5-1	TRBJ2-1	CASSLRGPRYNEQFF
TRBV5-8	TRBJ2-7	CASSLEDTGWSYEQYF
TRBV3-1/TRBV3-2	TRBJ2-5	CASSQIVAGGPGETQYF
TRBV4-2	TRBJ2-7	CASSQPGTSGWDEQYF
TRBV7-9	TRBJ1-2	CASSFLDRGTYGYTF
TRBV19	TRBJ2-1	CASKIGGSDEQFF
TRBV19	TRBJ1-5	CASSMGQGSNQPQHF
TRBV19	TRBJ2-7	CASSIDVRDSYEQYF
TRBV10-3	TRBJ1-1	CAISDPLQGGPEAFF
TRBV14	TRBJ2-7	CASSQGLAASYEQYF
TRBV11-2	TRBJ2-1	CASSLEAASGRGHNEQFF
TRBV6-4	TRBJ2-1	CASSTGTSGSNEQFF
TRBV28	TRBJ1-2	CASSLWGPRYGYTF
TRBV9	TRBJ1-1	CASSVGPGNTEAFF
TRBV5-4	TRBJ2-5	CATKEGVRLETQYF
TRBV18	TRBJ2-7	CASSPPRDTLYEQYF
TRBV18	TRBJ2-1	CASSPAMTSGSDEQFF
TRBV7-9	TRBJ2-5	CASSFLETQYF
TRBV5-1	TRBJ1-3	CASSLYQGAGTGNTIYF
TRBV9	TRBJ2-7	CASSPLSGGVNEQYF
TRBV9	TRBJ2-1	CASSVRHSGASYNEQFF
TRBV5-1	TRBJ2-5	CASSLFLAGGRETQYF
TRBV4-2	TRBJ2-1	CASSQVISGRDNEQFF
TRBV10-1	TRBJ2-2	CASSEWQNTGELFF
TRBV10-3	TRBJ2-2	CAMGTANTGELFF
TRBV11-2	TRBJ2-1	CASSPQDGNEQFF
TRBV11-3	TRBJ2-2	CASSPHSRRGAGELFF
TRBV11-3	TRBJ2-5	CASSSDLGETQYF
TRBV16	TRBJ1-4	CASSQYSGGGKLFF
TRBV10-2	TRBJ1-6	CASSELTGNSPLHF
TRBV6-6	TRBJ2-2	CASRVGGELFF
TRBV6-2/TRBV6-3	TRBJ1-2	CASSYSIRGAVDYGYTF
TRBV11-2	TRBJ2-7	CASSLAASGGHYEQYF
TRBV2	TRBJ1-6	CASSAGDAFNSPLHF
TRBV2	TRBJ2-3	CASSELRSGGGTDTQYF
TRBV29-1	TRBJ2-1	CSVKRGSYNEQFF
TRBV7-3	TRBJ1-2	CASSPGQGEYGYTF
TRBV12-5	TRBJ2-6	CASGLVTSQGAWANVLTF
TRBV5-6	TRBJ1-5	CASSFLGTGSQPQHF
TRBV2	TRBJ1-1	CAAESNPGIGVTEAFF
TRBV29-1	TRBJ1-3	CSVTYSRPTGNTIYF
TRBV20-1	TRBJ1-2	CSASIGTDYGYTF
TRBV3-1/TRBV3-2	TRBJ2-1	CASRLISAGEQFF
TRBV12-3/TRBV12-4	TRBJ2-7	CASSIRDEQYF
TRBV6-6	TRBJ2-2	CASSYDGGWDTGELFF
TRBV5-5	TRBJ2-5	CASSPRGTGIGETQYF